This record concerns one T cell receptor (beta chain) sequence. Unique molecular identifiers tagged the TCRbeta library. TCRdb recomputed calls from the PCR reads with MiXCR, one row per CDR3 protein. This table holds around 960,000 distinct CDR3 sequences, less than 30% found once. The sample belongs to a study of T-cell reconstitution after alpha-beta-depleted transplantation in children. V shed 4 bases and J shed 6 bases, with 15 bases lying between them. CDR1 is LGHNA, CDR2 YSLEER, per germline. The CDR3 covers 14 residues. This clonotype was obtained from a boy younger than two who had a stem cell transplant for SCID, so the T cells may come from the graft donor. The specimen was PBMCs, mostly from graft donor cells, collected 360 days after TCRalphabeta/CD19-depleted stem cell transplant. The chain links TRBV4-3 to TRBJ1-1, with D hard to call. The DNA for the CDR3 is TGCGCCAGCAGCCCTCAACCGGACTTTCCTGAAGCTTTCTTT. Translation gives CASSPQPDFPEAFF.